The next 19 T cell receptor beta chains were all read from a single sample in a study of post-analysis software for immune sequencing data. Study conclusions and caveats: Elevated frequency relative to controls characterized roughly five TRBV segments in patients, TRBV5-6, TRBV5-1 and TRBV20-1 among them.

Each TCR beta cDNA library carried unique molecular identifiers. TCRdb re-called the PCR reads with MiXCR, one entry per CDR3 protein. The repertoire has 700,000 to 900,000 distinct CDR3 sequences, 40% to 55% of them found once; the top ten carry roughly 4.9%. These receptors are not linked to any known antigen. What was sequenced was blood. The receptor source for this set is a girl aged 5-17 years with multiple sclerosis.

The chain links TRBV15 to TRBJ2-1; D might be TRBD1 or TRBD2, each matching 6 bases. The germline V gene encodes CDR1 LNHNV and CDR2 YYDKDF (reference sequence). V dropped 1 base and J dropped 4 bases, with 14 bases sitting between them. The CDR3 runs to 16 residues. The CDR3 coding sequence is TGTGCCACCAGCAGAGGGGGGGCAGGGGCTTACAATGAGCAGTTCTTC. Its translation: CATSRGGAGAYNEQFF.

A remark on this clonotype: No conserved phenylalanine or tryptophan ends this CDR3, so it is likely a read error. The genes are TRBV6-5 and TRBJ1-1; 7 bases are a match to TRBD1. Germline V gene data show CDR1 as MNHEY and CDR2 as SVGAGI. The V gene end was trimmed by 0 bases and the J gene end by 3 bases; junction bases not matched to a gene: 4. The CDR3 is 15 amino acids. Here the CDR3 reads CASSYSNRGDTEAFC. CDR3 bases: TGTGCCAGCAGTTACTCGAACAGGGGAGACACTGAAGCTTTCTGT.

V is TRBV7-2 and J is TRBJ2-7; D gene uncertain. CDR1 and CDR2 from the germline V gene are SGHTA and FQGNSA. The CDR3 length is 16 residues. V was clipped by 0 bases and J by 0 bases, with 12 bases between them. The CDR3: CASSLARSVSSYEQYF. The DNA of the CDR3 is TGTGCCAGCAGCTTAGCGCGGTCAGTTAGCTCCTACGAGCAGTACTTC.

This chain links TRBV7-8 with TRBJ1-2; D unclear. The CDR3 has 15 residues. Trimming removed 1 base from V and 4 bases from J, with 13 bases in between. Germline CDR1 reads SGHVS; CDR2 reads FQNEAQ. The CDR3, as DNA: TGTGCCAGCAGCTTAGATCCGGAAGTATCCTATGGCTACACCTTC. Translated: CASSLDPEVSYGYTF. Using reference TRBV7-8 and TRBJ1-2 for the parts outside the CDR3, the full variable domain is GAGVSQSPRYKVAKRGQDVALRCDPISGHVSLFWYQQALGQGPEFLTYFQNEAQLDKSGLPSDRFFAERPEGSVSTLKIQRTQQEDSAVYLCASSLDPEVSYGYTFGSGTRLTVV.

J is TRBJ2-7 and V is TRBV6-5; D perhaps matches TRBD2 (6 bases). Looked up from germline, CDR1 is MNHEY and CDR2 is SVGAGI. V was clipped by 5 bases and J by 7 bases, with 15 bases between them. This CDR3 has 13 amino acids. CDR3 DNA sequence: TGTGCCAGCAGTCCTGCGGAGGGGTGGGAGCAGTACTTC. As protein: CASSPAEGWEQYF.

The V gene is TRBV12-3 or TRBV12-4, the J gene TRBJ2-1; 14 positions agree with TRBD2. The CDR3 has 15 residues. V trimming: 6 bases; J trimming: 7 bases; junction bases outside the gene matches: 5. CDR3 DNA: TGTGCCAGCAGAAAGGGACTAGCGGGAGCTAATGAGCAGTTCTTC. Protein: CASRKGLAGANEQFF.

The gene calls are TRBV4-1 and TRBJ2-5; D call uncertain. The CDR3 length is 17 residues. The V gene's germline CDR1 is MGHRA and CDR2 YSYEKL. Trimming removed 0 bases at V and 11 bases at J, with 25 bases between. Written as DNA, the CDR3 is TGCGCCAGCAGCCAAGAGGAGACCCGGGCAGGCAACAATGAGCAGTACTTC. Its protein is CASSQEETRAGNNEQYF.

Comments on this clonotype: One end of the junction does not line up with germline, which may come from a read error. The chain employs TRBV7-7 and TRBJ2-7; 8 positions match TRBD2. Near its end, the DNA agrees better with TRBJ2-5, so the J call may be wrong. CDR1 is SSHAT and CDR2 is FNYEAQ in the germline V gene (reference sequence). This CDR3 region has 15 residues. This CDR3 is CASSSGTRGAETQYF. CDR3 DNA: TGTGCTAGCAGCTCCGGGACTAGAGGGGCGGAGACCCAGTACTTC.

The rearrangement uses TRBV28 and TRBJ2-7; D is ambiguous. The CDR3 runs to 14 residues. V dropped 1 base and J dropped 3 bases, with 10 bases sitting between them. Germline lookup yields CDR1 MDHEN and CDR2 SYDVKM. This CDR3 reads CASSLFGSGYEQYF. CDR3 nucleotides: TGTGCCAGCAGTTTATTCGGCTCCGGCTACGAGCAGTACTTC.

CDR3: CASSLPGGSNQPQHF. For the CDR3, the DNA is TGTGCCAGCAGCTTACCAGGGGGGAGCAATCAGCCCCAGCATTTT. V usage is TRBV7-2 and J usage is TRBJ1-5; TRBD1 matches 7 bases. Trimming cost V 2 bases and J 1 base; bases outside gene matches: 2. The CDR3 extends over 15 amino acids. Germline V gives CDR1 SGHTA, CDR2 FQGNSA.

This chain joins TRBV5-1 and TRBJ2-2; 9 bases fit TRBD2. CDR3 length equals 18 residues. The germline V gene encodes CDR1 SGHRS and CDR2 YFSETQ. V shed 0 bases, J shed 1 base, and the junction held 7 bases outside the gene matches. This chain's CDR3 is CASSLELAGLLNTGELFF. The CDR3 nucleotides are TGCGCCAGCAGCTTGGAACTAGCGGGTCTCCTGAACACCGGGGAGCTGTTTTTT.

The V call is TRBV4-1, the J call TRBJ2-5; 13 nucleotides align to TRBD2. The DNA end favors TRBJ2-7, so the J call may be wrong. CDR1 and CDR2 (germline): MGHRA, YSYEKL. The CDR3 contains 18 residues. The CDR3 DNA sequence: TGCGCCAGCAGCCAAGAACCTGGACTAGCGGGAGACTCCTACGAGCAGTACTTC. It codes for CASSQEPGLAGDSYEQYF.

The chain is built from TRBV4-3 and TRBJ2-4, with TRBD2 as a possible D gene (6 bases). Near its end, the DNA agrees better with TRBJ2-7, so the J call may be wrong. CDR3 length equals 14 residues. Germline V gives CDR1 LGHNA, CDR2 YSLEER. CDR3 DNA sequence: TGCGCCAGCAGCCTTTATATGGGGGGTTACGAGCAGTACTTC. Translation gives CASSLYMGGYEQYF.

CDR3 nucleotides: TGTGCCAGCAGCTTAACAGGGAGTGACGAGCAGTACTTC. Its protein product is CASSLTGSDEQYF. V usage is TRBV7-9 and J usage is TRBJ2-4; D may be TRBD1 (6 bases). The J call may not be correct, given that the DNA end is closer to TRBJ2-7. The V gene's germline CDR1 is SEHNR and CDR2 FQNEAQ (reference sequence). The CDR3 extends over 13 amino acids.

This chain uses TRBV6-5 with TRBJ1-2; D call uncertain. Germline V gene sequence: CDR1 MNHEY, CDR2 SVGAGI. The CDR3 consists of 16 residues. The V and J ends lost 0 bases and 0 bases respectively, with 11 bases between them. As DNA, the CDR3 is TGTGCCAGCAGTTACTCGATGCGGTCCACTAACTATGGCTACACCTTC. Protein sequence: CASSYSMRSTNYGYTF.

The V call is TRBV6-5, the J call TRBJ2-7; tentatively, D is TRBD1 (5 bases). Trimming removed 5 bases at V and 3 bases at J, with 14 bases between. Germline values: CDR1 MNHEY, CDR2 SVGAGI. CDR3 length: 14 residues. In nucleotides, the CDR3 is TGTGCCAGCAGTCTTCGTTCACAGGACTACGAGCAGTACTTC. Translation gives CASSLRSQDYEQYF.

This clonotype was counted a few times. This chain uses TRBV7-8 with TRBJ2-4; D might be TRBD1 (5 bases). With the DNA end fitting TRBJ2-7 better, the J assignment may be wrong. This CDR3 comprises 11 residues. In germline, CDR1 is SGHVS, CDR2 FQNEAQ. CDR3 coding DNA: TGTGCCACCAAGACAGAATACGAGCAGTACTTC. It is translated as CATKTEYEQYF.

This sequence joins TRBV7-3 and TRBJ1-1; maybe TRBD1 (6 bases). This CDR3 is 16 amino acids long. Germline CDR1 SGHTA, CDR2 FQGTGA. The V and J ends lost 5 bases and 1 base respectively, with 17 bases between them. The CDR3 sequence is CASSANGGGRNTEAFF. DNA of the CDR3: TGTGCCAGCAGCGCCAACGGAGGGGGAAGGAACACTGAAGCTTTCTTT. The full variable domain, completed using reference TRBV7-3 and TRBJ1-1, is GAGVSQTPSNKVTEKGKYVELRCDPISGHTALYWYRQSLGQGPEFLIYFQGTGAADDSGLPNDRFFAVRPEGSVSTLKIQRTERGDSAVYLCASSANGGGRNTEAFFGQGTRLTVV.

This chain connects TRBV7-2 to TRBJ2-7; 10 positions agree with TRBD2. CDR1 SGHTA and CDR2 FQGNSA come from the germline V gene. The CDR3 is 16 residues long. J gave up 6 bases and V 2 bases, and 10 bases lay outside the gene matches. DNA for the CDR3: TGTGCCAGCAGCTTAACTAGCGGGACTTTAGTAGGCGAGCAGTACTTC. This gives the protein CASSLTSGTLVGEQYF.